This is a list of T cell receptor beta chains from one sample in a study of blood T cell repertoires in COVID-19. Generated by immunoSEQ multiplex PCR, the TCRdb table keeps only in-frame clones and is missing some. The data contain hundreds of thousands of clones, around four fifths of them singletons. Sequencing was performed on peripheral blood. These receptors were obtained from a woman in her fifties or sixties with acute or convalescent COVID-19. The CDR3 runs from the conserved cysteine through the conserved F or W. D genes are given only for firm matches. Some rows have no size entry. The others give once, few or many, or a class for an expanded clone.

CDR3 length: 14; D gene: NA; J gene: TRBJ2-7; V gene: TRBV28; clone size: NA; CDR3 protein: CASSLRRVNYEQYF; CDR3 DNA: TGTGCCAGCAGTTTACGCAGGGTAAATTACGAGCAGTACTTC
CDR3 length: 14; D gene: TRBD2; J gene: TRBJ2-7; V gene: TRBV29-1; clone size: NA; CDR3 protein: CSVMTSGNSPEQYF; CDR3 DNA: TGCAGCGTTATGACTAGCGGCAACTCCCCCGAGCAGTACTTC
CDR3 length: 18; D gene: TRBD2; J gene: TRBJ2-1; V gene: TRBV7-6; clone size: NA; CDR3 protein: CASSSTGTSGTLGNEQFF; CDR3 DNA: TGTGCCAGCAGCTCAACCGGGACTAGCGGGACCTTAGGGAATGAGCAGTTCTTC
CDR3 length: 15; D gene: TRBD2; J gene: TRBJ2-1; V gene: TRBV7-9; clone size: NA; CDR3 protein: CASSLWAGGGNEQFF; CDR3 DNA: TGTGCCAGCAGCTTATGGGCGGGAGGGGGGAATGAGCAGTTCTTC
CDR3 length: 16; D gene: TRBD2; J gene: TRBJ2-1; V gene: TRBV5-1; clone size: NA; CDR3 protein: CASSPGLAPIYNEQFF; CDR3 DNA: TGCGCCAGCAGCCCGGGACTAGCGCCGATCTACAATGAGCAGTTCTTC
CDR3 length: 16; D gene: NA; J gene: TRBJ1-3; V gene: TRBV28; clone size: NA; CDR3 protein: CASSFPGTYSGNTIYF; CDR3 DNA: TGTGCCAGCAGTTTCCCTGGGACTTACTCTGGAAACACCATATATTTT
CDR3 length: 15; D gene: NA; J gene: TRBJ2-3; V gene: TRBV27; clone size: NA; CDR3 protein: CASSLSTGQADTQYF; CDR3 DNA: TGTGCCAGCAGTTTATCCACAGGGCAGGCAGATACGCAGTATTTT
CDR3 length: 16; D gene: NA; J gene: TRBJ1-5; V gene: TRBV19; clone size: NA; CDR3 protein: CASSTGYSWSNQPQHF; CDR3 DNA: TGTGCCAGTAGTACGGGGTATTCATGGAGCAATCAGCCCCAGCATTTT
CDR3 length: 15; D gene: TRBD2; J gene: TRBJ2-2; V gene: TRBV19; clone size: many; CDR3 protein: CASSRTSGGPGELFF; CDR3 DNA: TGTGCCAGTAGCCGGACTAGCGGGGGTCCCGGGGAGCTGTTTTTT
CDR3 length: 13; D gene: NA; J gene: TRBJ1-1; V gene: TRBV29-1; clone size: NA; CDR3 protein: CSVVRSRDTEAFF; CDR3 DNA: TGCAGCGTTGTTCGGTCCAGGGACACTGAAGCTTTCTTT
CDR3 length: 15; D gene: TRBD2; J gene: TRBJ2-1; V gene: TRBV24-1; clone size: NA; CDR3 protein: CATSDLAGAGNEQFF; CDR3 DNA: TGTGCCACCAGTGACCTAGCGGGAGCCGGGAATGAGCAGTTCTTC
CDR3 length: 15; D gene: TRBD1; J gene: TRBJ2-7; V gene: TRBV9; clone size: few; CDR3 protein: CASSVEGQGAYEQYF; CDR3 DNA: TGTGCCAGCAGCGTAGAGGGACAGGGGGCCTACGAGCAGTACTTC
CDR3 length: 18; D gene: TRBD1; J gene: TRBJ1-1; V gene: TRBV24-1; clone size: NA; CDR3 protein: CATSDHPGTGSSNTEAFF; CDR3 DNA: TGTGCCACCAGTGATCACCCCGGGACAGGGAGTTCGAACACTGAAGCTTTCTTT
CDR3 length: 14; D gene: TRBD1; J gene: TRBJ1-6; V gene: TRBV4-1; clone size: NA; CDR3 protein: CASSQGTGSSPLHF; CDR3 DNA: TGCGCCAGCAGCCAGGGGACAGGGAGTTCACCCCTCCACTTT
CDR3 length: 19; D gene: TRBD2; J gene: TRBJ2-2; V gene: TRBV5-4; clone size: NA; CDR3 protein: CASSPRGVSGSKDTGELFF; CDR3 DNA: TGTGCCAGCAGCCCCCGAGGGGTGAGCGGGAGTAAGGACACCGGGGAGCTGTTTTTT
CDR3 length: 14; D gene: NA; J gene: TRBJ1-5; V gene: TRBV5-1; clone size: many; CDR3 protein: CASSLDGGQQPQHF; CDR3 DNA: TGCGCCAGCAGCTTGGACGGGGGTCAGCAGCCCCAGCATTTT
CDR3 length: 14; D gene: NA; J gene: TRBJ1-2; V gene: TRBV28; clone size: NA; CDR3 protein: CASTNRPRGDGYTF; CDR3 DNA: TGTGCCAGTACCAACAGGCCCCGTGGGGATGGCTACACCTTC
CDR3 length: 15; D gene: TRBD1; J gene: TRBJ2-5; V gene: TRBV7-6; clone size: NA; CDR3 protein: CASSLSGTGGETQYF; CDR3 DNA: TGTGCCAGCAGCTTAAGTGGGACAGGGGGGGAGACCCAGTACTTC
CDR3 length: 16; D gene: NA; J gene: TRBJ1-4; V gene: TRBV5-6; clone size: many; CDR3 protein: CASSLYDRATNEKLFF; CDR3 DNA: TGTGCCAGCAGCTTATATGACAGAGCAACTAATGAAAAACTGTTTTTT
CDR3 length: 12; D gene: NA; J gene: TRBJ2-5; V gene: TRBV28; clone size: NA; CDR3 protein: CASSAIQETQYF; CDR3 DNA: TGTGCCAGCAGTGCGATACAAGAGACCCAGTACTTC
CDR3 length: 15; D gene: NA; J gene: TRBJ2-7; V gene: TRBV11-2; clone size: few; CDR3 protein: CASSSLAGKTYEQYF; CDR3 DNA: TGTGCCAGCAGTTCCCTGGCGGGAAAGACCTACGAGCAGTACTTC
CDR3 length: 17; D gene: TRBD1; J gene: TRBJ2-6; V gene: TRBV28; clone size: NA; CDR3 protein: CASIPGTGGAGANVLTF; CDR3 DNA: TGTGCCAGCATCCCCGGGACAGGGGGCGCTGGGGCCAACGTCCTGACTTTC
CDR3 length: 15; D gene: TRBD1; J gene: TRBJ2-3; V gene: TRBV19; clone size: few; CDR3 protein: CASMSLGQSTDTQYF; CDR3 DNA: TGTGCCAGTATGAGTTTGGGACAGTCCACAGATACGCAGTATTTT
CDR3 length: 15; D gene: NA; J gene: TRBJ2-7; V gene: TRBV6-5; clone size: NA; CDR3 protein: CASSYSSYSGREQYF; CDR3 DNA: TGTGCCAGCAGTTACTCATCCTATTCAGGGAGGGAGCAGTACTTC
CDR3 length: 14; D gene: TRBD1; J gene: TRBJ1-2; V gene: TRBV6-5; clone size: NA; CDR3 protein: CASRSAGGGDGYTF; CDR3 DNA: TGTGCCAGCAGATCCGCAGGGGGCGGCGATGGCTACACCTTC
CDR3 length: 16; D gene: TRBD2; J gene: TRBJ2-7; V gene: TRBV14; clone size: NA; CDR3 protein: CASSPQRGRASNEQYF; CDR3 DNA: TGTGCCAGCAGCCCTCAGCGCGGGAGGGCCTCTAACGAGCAGTACTTC
CDR3 length: 14; D gene: TRBD1; J gene: TRBJ1-2; V gene: TRBV18; clone size: NA; CDR3 protein: CASSAQQGNYGYTF; CDR3 DNA: TGTGCCAGCTCCGCCCAACAGGGGAACTATGGCTACACCTTC
CDR3 length: 12; D gene: NA; J gene: TRBJ2-1; V gene: TRBV28; clone size: once; CDR3 protein: CASRSLHNEQFF; CDR3 DNA: TGTGCCAGCAGGTCACTTCACAATGAGCAGTTCTTC
CDR3 length: 13; D gene: NA; J gene: TRBJ2-7; V gene: TRBV6-5; clone size: NA; CDR3 protein: CASTKSGGYEQYF; CDR3 DNA: TGTGCCAGCACCAAATCCGGAGGCTACGAGCAGTACTTC
CDR3 length: 13; D gene: NA; J gene: TRBJ2-1; V gene: TRBV30; clone size: once; CDR3 protein: CAWRTSLDNEQFF; CDR3 DNA: TGTGCCTGGAGAACTAGCCTCGACAATGAGCAGTTCTTC
CDR3 length: 14; D gene: TRBD2; J gene: TRBJ2-3; V gene: TRBV2; clone size: few; CDR3 protein: CASSRTSWADTQYF; CDR3 DNA: TGTGCCAGCAGTCGGACTAGCTGGGCAGATACGCAGTATTTT
CDR3 length: 15; D gene: NA; J gene: TRBJ2-7; V gene: TRBV15; clone size: NA; CDR3 protein: CATSSRGDHSYEQYF; CDR3 DNA: TGTGCCACCAGCAGCAGGGGGGATCATTCCTACGAGCAGTACTTC
CDR3 length: 14; D gene: TRBD2; J gene: TRBJ2-1; V gene: TRBV11-2; clone size: NA; CDR3 protein: CASSLGGRGNEQFF; CDR3 DNA: TGTGCCAGCAGCTTAGGCGGGAGAGGGAATGAGCAGTTCTTC
CDR3 length: 14; D gene: NA; J gene: TRBJ2-5; V gene: TRBV15; clone size: NA; CDR3 protein: CATSKGTSGETQYF; CDR3 DNA: TGTGCCACCAGCAAAGGGACATCTGGGGAGACCCAGTACTTC
CDR3 length: 17; D gene: TRBD2; J gene: TRBJ2-1; V gene: TRBV24-1; clone size: NA; CDR3 protein: CATSDLALAGGKNEQFF; CDR3 DNA: TGTGCCACCAGTGATTTGGCCCTAGCGGGAGGTAAAAATGAGCAGTTCTTC
CDR3 length: 16; D gene: NA; J gene: TRBJ2-1; V gene: TRBV24-1; clone size: once; CDR3 protein: CATSDAPAGLYNEQFF; CDR3 DNA: TGTGCCACCAGTGACGCTCCGGCGGGACTCTACAATGAGCAGTTCTTC
CDR3 length: 13; D gene: NA; J gene: TRBJ2-7; V gene: TRBV30; clone size: NA; CDR3 protein: CAWSRTGQDEQYF; CDR3 DNA: TGTGCCTGGAGCCGCACAGGGCAAGACGAGCAGTACTTC
CDR3 length: 15; D gene: NA; J gene: TRBJ1-1; V gene: TRBV10-3; clone size: NA; CDR3 protein: CAIRETDRMNTEAFF; CDR3 DNA: TGTGCCATCAGAGAAACGGACAGAATGAACACTGAAGCTTTCTTT
CDR3 length: 14; D gene: NA; J gene: TRBJ1-1; V gene: TRBV6-5; clone size: NA; CDR3 protein: CASSEAVQNTEAFF; CDR3 DNA: TGTGCCAGCAGCGAGGCCGTACAGAACACTGAAGCTTTCTTT
CDR3 length: 16; D gene: TRBD1; J gene: TRBJ1-3; V gene: TRBV5-1; clone size: NA; CDR3 protein: CASSWNQGASGNTIYF; CDR3 DNA: TGCGCCAGCAGCTGGAACCAGGGGGCGTCTGGAAACACCATATATTTT
CDR3 length: 17; D gene: NA; J gene: TRBJ1-6; V gene: TRBV9; clone size: few; CDR3 protein: CASSVEPRTAYNSPLHF; CDR3 DNA: TGTGCCAGCAGCGTAGAGCCCAGGACAGCTTATAATTCACCCCTCCACTTT
CDR3 length: 13; D gene: NA; J gene: TRBJ1-1; V gene: TRBV12-3/TRBV12-4; clone size: NA; CDR3 protein: CASSFSHNTEAFF; CDR3 DNA: TGTGCCAGCAGTTTTAGTCACAACACTGAAGCTTTCTTT